Listed here is a single T cell receptor beta chain. Its antigen has not been determined. Only one base separates this from a far larger clonotype, so it likely reflects a read error. All patients had node-negative disease on CT and PET/CT, and none had a history of other malignancies or prior chemotherapy or radiotherapy. At each of the two time points, six milliliters of peripheral venous blood were collected into EDTA tubes. PBMCs were isolated by Ficoll-Paque Plus density-gradient centrifugation. Immediately after collection, samples were stored at -80 degrees C until analysis. The sample is drawn from a study of prognosis after radiotherapy for stage I lung cancer (dated by TCRdb to 2020 to 2023). Background for the entire study: Between early 2018 and January 2019, under 20 stage I NSCLC patients were enrolled in Nanjing, China. A few patients had oligometastatic NSCLC after their primary tumor was surgically resected, and under 15 patients had newly diagnosed primary stage I lung tumors. Concurrent therapy was not administered to any patient alongside SBRT. For each of the 20 or so patients, one blood sample was taken before SBRT and one after, so the study sequenced around 40 samples in total. The cohort included under 15 men and about six women, with a median age of approximately 74 years and a range of about 50 to 85 years. SBRT was given in 3 to 5 fractions with a biologically effective dose of at least 100 Gy, using image-guided IMRT or VMAT. All patients were regarded as medically inoperable, because of comorbidities in approximately twelve patients and refusal of surgery in several patients. The study profiled peripheral blood TCR beta repertoires from stage I NSCLC patients before and after stereotactic body radiotherapy and related them to distant failure. Tumor histology was squamous cell carcinoma in about seven patients and adenocarcinoma in roughly 12. After SBRT, distant metastases developed in four of the 19 patients at a median of 7 months, while the remaining 15 patients had no significant progression. Overall study outcomes, separate from this receptor: Tumor specificity of expanded TCR clones was not determined. Differences in TRBV and TRBJ usage frequencies by metastasis status were reportedly observed in two V genes at baseline and in nine V and two J genes after SBRT. The study was limited by its small cohort and short follow-up, and the findings require independent validation. Post-SBRT Shannon entropy and its change from baseline were lower in patients who developed distant metastases; baseline Shannon entropy was not associated with metastases. None of the reported P values were adjusted for multiple comparisons. A decrease in unique TCR clone counts was observed after SBRT (median 10,088 before versus around 6,900 after; Wilcoxon paired P=0.011).

Two rounds of multiplex PCR were used to amplify the TCR beta CDR3 region from genomic DNA. The first PCR round used primers specific to each TRBV and TRBJ gene, with sequences filed in Chinese patent CN105087789A. The second PCR round used universal primers. The Roche High Pure PCR Template Preparation Kit was used to extract genomic DNA from the frozen PBMCs. An Illumina HiSeq 3000 was used to sequence the libraries paired-end with 151 bp reads. The authors' pipeline ran thus. Raw reads lacking the multiplex PCR primer sequences were removed with CutAdapt. PEAR was used to merge high-quality paired reads into contigs. By alignment to reference sequences, MiXCR assigned TRB V, D and J gene segments to each contig. CDR3 sequences were clustered by base quality and sequence similarity to remove sequencing errors. Diversity was measured as Shannon entropy normalized by the natural log of productive TCR sequence number. One minus Shannon entropy divided by the natural log of the number of unique clonotypes was used as the definition of clonality. The Youden index of ROC curves was used to select progression-free survival cut-offs for repertoire metrics, and analyses were performed in R 3.5.3. TCRdb reprocessing: public reads trimmed at Q25 with fastp, clones called with MiXCR, in-frame beta chains kept. Every CDR3 protein is listed once, alongside the most common genes and DNA of its rows. The V and J calls, along with clone size, are taken from TCRdb and not from the paper's own processing. For this sample the table gives roughly 30,000 distinct CDR3 sequences, of which around 43% were detected only once. Approximately 15% of the sample rests with the top ten.

This TCR was recovered from a donor aged 50 or older with non-small cell lung cancer. Material: PBMCs, obtained before or after stereotactic body radiation therapy (not recorded which).

CDR3 sequence: CASSNQTVNTEAFF. At the DNA level, the sequence is TGTGCCAGCAGTAACCAGACTGTGAACACTGAAGCTTTCTTT. The chain links TRBV6-5 with TRBJ1-1, with the D segment identity uncertain. Reading the germline V gene gives CDR1 MNHEY and CDR2 SVGAGI. From the cysteine through the phenylalanine, the CDR3 covers 14 amino acids. Only the CDR3 part of the read is kept: 42 bases, read in frame from the first base. V loses 5 bases, J loses 0 bases, and the germline ends lie 10 bases apart.